One and the same sample provided the 29 T cell receptor beta chains below, sequenced in a study of blood T cell repertoires in COVID-19. Profiling relied on immunoSEQ multiplex PCR, and the TCRdb table lists in-frame clones only, not all of them. The table has about 170,000 clones, about 87% seen once. The specimen sequenced was peripheral blood. These receptor sequences come from a woman of 80 years or more with COVID-19, enrolled during active disease.

Note on this clone: This likely comes from a read error, as the CDR3 has no conserved phenylalanine or tryptophan at its end. The DNA is omitted, as the CDR3 cannot be located on it reliably, and the CDR3 follows TCRdb's listing. This chain uses TRBV9 with TRBJ1-4; the table's D call, TRBD1, has no DNA check behind it. The CDR3 sequence runs 13 residues, both termini included. Germline V gene sequence: CDR1 SGDLS, CDR2 YYNGEE. The chain's CDR3 is CASSVEAGGAVLG.

The rearrangement uses TRBV11-2 and TRBJ1-1; D gene ambiguous. V shed 0 bases and J shed 1 base, with 9 bases lying between them. Germline V gene lookup returns CDR1 SGHAT and CDR2 FQNNGV. This CDR3 is 15 amino acids long. CDR3 coding DNA: TGTGCCAGCAGCTTAGATCCGCATAGGAACACTGAAGCTTTCTTT. This codes for CASSLDPHRNTEAFF.

The genes are TRBV5-4 and TRBJ2-1; no definite D call. From germline, CDR1 is SGHNT and CDR2 YYREEE (reference sequence). CDR3 length: 12 residues. Trimming cost V 7 bases and J 4 bases, with 9 bases left between them. The CDR3 DNA reads as TGTGCCAGCTCTCAAACTTACAATGAGCAGTTCTTC. It encodes CASSQTYNEQFF. The full variable domain, its missing parts supplied by reference TRBV5-4 and TRBJ2-1, is ETGVTQSPTHLIKTRGQQVTLRCSSQSGHNTVSWYQQALGQGPQFIFQYYREEENGRGNFPPRFSGLQFPNYSSELNVNALELDDSALYLCASSQTYNEQFFGPGTRLTVL.

The chain couples TRBV29-1 to TRBJ1-1, with 7 bases fitting TRBD1. Germline V gives CDR1 SQVTM, CDR2 ANQGSEA. J gave up 11 bases and V 3 bases, and 6 bases lay outside the gene matches. The CDR3 is made up of 11 amino acids. For the CDR3, the DNA is TGCAGCGTTGAGGGGACAGCTGGGGCTTTCTTT. Its protein is CSVEGTAGAFF.

Here the CDR3 DNA reads TGTGCCAGCAGTTTGTCGACAAACTGGGCCAACACTGAAGCTTTCTTT. This codes for CASSLSTNWANTEAFF. The chain uses TRBV6-5 and TRBJ1-1, with D unresolved. Germline CDR1 MNHEY, CDR2 SVGAGI. V was trimmed by 4 bases and J by 2 bases, leaving 17 bases between them. The CDR3 consists of 16 residues.

J is TRBJ1-2 and V is TRBV6-4; perhaps TRBD1 as D (6 bases). Trimming shortened V by 6 bases and J by 2 bases, and 13 bases separated the two germline ends. Per the germline V gene, CDR1 is MRHNA and CDR2 is SNTAGT. CDR3 length equals 14 residues. The DNA of the CDR3 is TGTGCCAGCAGCCCAACAGGGTCCAACTATGGCTACACCTTC. Amino acid sequence: CASSPTGSNYGYTF.

This chain links TRBV6-5 with TRBJ1-2; 9 nucleotides line up with TRBD1. The CDR3 totals 14 residues. The ends lost 6 bases at V and 4 bases at J; junction bases unmatched: 6. The germline V gene has CDR1 MNHEY and CDR2 SVGAGI. In DNA, the CDR3 is TGTGCCAGCAGAGAGACAGGGGGGGTCTATGGCTACACCTTC. It yields the protein CASRETGGVYGYTF.

This clone showed up just once. The chain links TRBV28 to TRBJ2-1, with D hard to call. Between the trimmed V and J ends, which lost 4 bases and 7 bases, there was a span of 14 bases. Germline V gene data show CDR1 as MDHEN and CDR2 as SYDVKM. The CDR3 covers 14 residues. Here the CDR3 reads CASSSPSVSNEQFF. In DNA, the CDR3 is TGTGCCAGCAGTTCACCCTCGGTTAGTAATGAGCAGTTCTTC.

The chain joins TRBV15 to TRBJ1-1; tentative D call: TRBD1 (6 bases). The CDR3 has 16 amino acids. The germline V and J ends were trimmed by 0 bases and 1 base, with 12 bases remaining between them. In germline, CDR1 is LNHNV, CDR2 YYDKDF (reference sequence). CDR3 bases: TGTGCCACCAGCAGAGATCCCAGGGGCGGGAACACTGAAGCTTTCTTT. It specifies CATSRDPRGGNTEAFF.

The V and J genes are TRBV7-2 and TRBJ1-1; no clear D. The CDR3 length is 15 residues. CDR1 SGHTA and CDR2 FQGNSA come from the germline V gene. The V end lost 5 bases, the J end lost 0 bases, and 13 bases lay between the germline ends. In nucleotides, the CDR3 is TGTGCCAGCAGCGGACTTATAGGGATGAACACTGAAGCTTTCTTT. Its translation is CASSGLIGMNTEAFF.

This sequence joins TRBV7-9 and TRBJ2-7, with 9 bases matching TRBD1. Per the germline V gene, CDR1 is SEHNR and CDR2 is FQNEAQ (reference sequence). This CDR3 contains 18 residues. The V and J ends lost 1 base and 3 bases, in that order; junction bases with no gene match: 13. CDR3 sequence reads: CASSLVGSWTGEFYEQYF. Here the CDR3 DNA reads TGTGCCAGCAGCTTAGTTGGTTCTTGGACAGGGGAATTCTACGAGCAGTACTTC.

The chain carries TRBV9 and TRBJ2-5, with D unclear. V was pared by 2 bases and J by 5 bases, with 7 bases between. The CDR3 spans 12 residues. Germline assignment: CDR1 SGDLS and CDR2 YYNGEE. DNA of the CDR3: TGTGCCAGCAGCGTTACGGAGGAGACCCAGTACTTC. Protein sequence: CASSVTEETQYF.

The chain combines TRBV7-2 with TRBJ2-1, with 8 bases matching TRBD2. V gave up 5 bases and J gave up 8 bases; unmatched junction bases: 11. CDR3 size: 15 residues. Germline assignment: CDR1 SGHTA and CDR2 FQGNSA. Here the CDR3 reads CASSPAGTRLYEQFF. CDR3 in DNA: TGTGCCAGCAGCCCCGCCGGGACTAGGCTTTATGAGCAGTTCTTC.

The chain employs TRBV5-1 and TRBJ1-6, with 7 bases lining up with TRBD1. Germline CDR1 is SGHRS and CDR2 is YFSETQ. Losses at the gene ends were 5 bases for V and 13 bases for J; bases not matched to a gene: 12. The CDR3 sequence is 14 residues long. DNA for the CDR3: TGCGCCAGCAGTTTACAGGGGCGCGGTTTGCCCCTCCACTTT. This encodes CASSLQGRGLPLHF.

V gene TRBV28 combines with J gene TRBJ1-1, with 7 bases identical to TRBD1. This CDR3 region has 15 residues. CDR1 is MDHEN, CDR2 SYDVKM, per germline. DNA of the CDR3: TGTGCATACTCACCCTCAACAGGGGTAAACACTGAAGCTTTCTTT. This encodes CAYSPSTGVNTEAFF. Full variable domain (remainder filled in from reference TRBV28 and TRBJ1-1): DVKVTQSSRYLVKRTGEKVFLECVQDMDHENMFWYRQDPGLGLRLIYFSYDVKMKEKGDIPEGYSVSREKKERFSLILESASTNQTSMYLCAYSPSTGVNTEAFFGQGTRLTVV.

The chain has TRBV6-5 and TRBJ2-3; D is ambiguous. CDR1 MNHEY and CDR2 SVGAGI come from the germline V gene. This CDR3 has 14 amino acids. V lost 6 bases and J 1 base, leaving 11 bases between the germline ends. The CDR3 loop reads CASRADAGTDTQYF. CDR3 nucleotide sequence: TGTGCCAGCAGAGCCGATGCGGGCACAGATACGCAGTATTTT.

The J gene is TRBJ2-7, the V gene TRBV18; unclear D gene. V dropped 3 bases and J dropped 2 bases, with 8 bases sitting between them. The CDR3 has 13 residues. CDR1 and CDR2 (germline): KGHSH, LQKENI. The CDR3 region has the DNA TGTGCCAGCTCACCGTCTAGAACCTACGAGCAGTACTTC. Its protein is CASSPSRTYEQYF.

The chain employs TRBV7-2 and TRBJ2-2; perhaps TRBD2 as D (6 bases). The CDR3 sequence is 15 residues long. V lost 4 bases and J lost 4, with 13 bases in between. Germline V gene lookup returns CDR1 SGHTA and CDR2 FQGNSA. CDR3 coding DNA: TGTGCCAGCAGCTGGAGAATGGGGGGCACCGGGGAGCTGTTTTTT. This codes for CASSWRMGGTGELFF. The variable domain in full, with the rest retrieved from reference TRBV7-2 and TRBJ2-2, is GAGVSQSPSNKVTEKGKDVELRCDPISGHTALYWYRQSLGQGLEFLIYFQGNSAPDKSGLPSDRFSAERTGGSVSTLTIQRTQQEDSAVYLCASSWRMGGTGELFFGEGSRLTVL.

The chain combines TRBV5-4 with TRBJ1-2; no clear D. The CDR3 runs 14 residues. Trimming left V 4 bases short and J 2 bases short, with 12 bases between. Germline loops: CDR1 SGHNT, CDR2 YYREEE (reference sequence). In nucleotides, the CDR3 is TGTGCCAGCAGCCGGGGAGGGTTAAACTATGGCTACACCTTC. Translation gives CASSRGGLNYGYTF.

This clone was counted a single time. This sequence joins TRBV5-1 and TRBJ2-1; TRBD2 aligns across 8 bases. Germline V lookup: CDR1 SGHRS, CDR2 YFSETQ. This CDR3 spans 14 amino acids. V was pared by 0 bases and J by 6 bases, with 2 bases of the junction left unmatched. Here the CDR3 reads CASSLASGPNEQFF. Written as DNA, the CDR3 is TGCGCCAGCAGCTTGGCTAGCGGGCCCAATGAGCAGTTCTTC.

The chain couples TRBV27 to TRBJ1-1; 9 bases line up with TRBD1. The J segment lost 3 bases and the V segment lost 2 bases, leaving 4 bases of the junction unmatched. This CDR3 spans 15 amino acids. CDR1 is MNHEY and CDR2 is SMNVEV in the germline V gene (reference sequence). The CDR3 region has the DNA TGTGCCAGCAGTTTAGGACAGGGGTGGGACACTGAAGCTTTCTTT. Translation: CASSLGQGWDTEAFF.

The CDR3 sequence is CASSDFGTRPSYEQYF. CDR3 nucleotides: TGTGCCAGCAGCGACTTTGGGACTAGGCCCTCCTACGAGCAGTACTTC. The gene calls are TRBV6-2 or TRBV6-3 and TRBJ2-7, with TRBD2 matching 8 bases. Germline V gene lookup returns CDR1 MNHEY and CDR2 SVGEGT. The CDR3 has 16 residues. The trim removed 6 bases at V and 0 bases at J, leaving 10 bases unmatched.

CDR3 in amino acids: CASSPGGGGRSDTQYF. In DNA, the CDR3 is TGTGCCAGCAGCCCCGGGGGAGGGGGGAGATCAGATACGCAGTATTTT. The chain combines TRBV3-1 (or the pseudogene TRBV3-2) with TRBJ2-3, with D possibly matching TRBD2 (7 bases). Trimming took off 4 bases at V and 4 bases at J, with 18 bases between the two ends. Germline CDR1 is LGHDT and CDR2 is YNNKEL (reference sequence). There are 16 residues in the CDR3.

The chain couples TRBV28 to TRBJ1-6, with 10 positions matching TRBD1. The CDR3 runs to 15 residues. The V gene end was trimmed by 5 bases and the J gene end by 10 bases; junction bases not matched to a gene: 8. The V gene's germline CDR1 is MDHEN and CDR2 SYDVKM. CDR3 sequence (DNA): TGTGCCAGCAGTATCCGGGACAGGGGACGGTCACCCCTCCACTTT. It specifies CASSIRDRGRSPLHF.

The V and J genes are TRBV12-3 or TRBV12-4 and TRBJ1-3; D gene uncertain. V lost 2 bases, J lost 4 bases, and 6 bases lay in between. The CDR3 has 13 amino acids. The CDR3 is CASSLRVGNTIYF. In DNA form, the CDR3 reads TGTGCCAGCAGTTTACGGGTCGGAAACACCATATATTTT.

The chain is built from TRBV2 and TRBJ1-4; no clear D. The V and J ends lost 7 bases and 8 bases respectively, with 17 bases between them. Germline V gene data show CDR1 as SNHLY and CDR2 as FYNNEI. The CDR3 loop spans 14 amino acids. This CDR3 reads CASNIRAVGEKLFF. The CDR3 DNA reads as TGTGCCAGCAACATACGTGCAGTTGGCGAAAAACTGTTTTTT. Full variable domain (outside the CDR3, taken from reference TRBV2 and TRBJ1-4): EPEVTQTPSHQVTQMGQEVILRCVPISNHLYFYWYRQILGQKVEFLVSFYNNEISEKSEIFDDQFSVERPDGSNFTLKIRSTKLEDSAMYFCASNIRAVGEKLFFGSGTQLSVL.

This clone has just one count. The chain carries TRBV18 and TRBJ1-5; no clear D. Germline V gene lookup returns CDR1 KGHSH and CDR2 LQKENI. The CDR3 runs 13 residues. Trimming removed 8 bases at V and 4 bases at J, with 12 bases between. CDR3 sequence (DNA): TGTGCCAGCACCGAAATGAGGAATCAGCCCCAGCATTTT. Translating gives CASTEMRNQPQHF.

The V gene is TRBV28, the J gene TRBJ2-1; D is unclear. Germline CDR1 reads MDHEN; CDR2 reads SYDVKM. The CDR3 has 11 amino acids. V dropped 10 bases and J dropped 7 bases, with 11 bases sitting between them. CDR3 amino acids: CATLRLNEQFF. The CDR3 nucleotides read TGTGCCACCCTAAGACTGAATGAGCAGTTCTTC. Complete variable domain (other parts from reference TRBV28 and TRBJ2-1): DVKVTQSSRYLVKRTGEKVFLECVQDMDHENMFWYRQDPGLGLRLIYFSYDVKMKEKGDIPEGYSVSREKKERFSLILESASTNQTSMYLCATLRLNEQFFGPGTRLTVL.

This clone has only one observation. The V and J genes are TRBV7-2 and TRBJ1-1, with TRBD1 as a possible D gene (6 bases). The germline V gene has CDR1 SGHTA and CDR2 FQGNSA. The CDR3 runs 15 residues. V dropped 4 bases and J dropped 0 bases, with 12 bases sitting between them. The DNA of the CDR3 is TGTGCCAGCAGCTCGGGCGGGGGCCTGAACACTGAAGCTTTCTTT. The encoded protein is CASSSGGGLNTEAFF.